Listed below are T cell receptor beta chains from one sample, sequenced in a study of OX40 agonist ivuxolimab in advanced cancers. Sequenced by immunoSEQ multiplex PCR; TCRdb stores in-frame clones only, minus some. The table lists fewer than 85,000 clones, roughly 90% of them singletons. The material sequenced was CD4+ or CD8+ T cells sorted from blood, taken in a trial of the OX40 agonist ivuxolimab. All receptors come from an adult with an advanced solid tumor such as melanoma, head and neck, liver or kidney cancer. Each CDR3 is given with its conserved first and last residue. A D gene is named only where the DNA matches it firmly. Clone size is given for some rows only: seen once, a few or many times, or a class if the clone is expanded.

V	D	J	size	DNA	CDR3
TRBV30	TRBD2	TRBJ2-1	medium-sized	TGTGCCTCACCCACGACTAGCGGGGGTGACTACAATGAGCAGTTCTTC	CASPTTSGGDYNEQFF
TRBV11-2	.	TRBJ1-4	.	TGTGCCAGCAGCCTAAATGGGGGGGATCGTGAAAAACTGTTTTTT	CASSLNGGDREKLFF
TRBV2	.	TRBJ2-1	once	TGTGCCAGCGGGCGGGGAGGCAATGAGCAGTTCTTC	CASGRGGNEQFF
TRBV5-8	.	TRBJ2-1	.	TGTGCCAGCAGCCTGATGATAGGGAATGAGCAGTTCTTC	CASSLMIGNEQFF
TRBV10-2	TRBD2	TRBJ2-1	.	TGCGCCAGCAGCGGTACTAGCGGTGAGCAGTTCTTC	CASSGTSGEQFF
TRBV11-2	.	TRBJ2-3	.	TGTGCCAGCAGCTTAGGGGGGACTCGCACAGATACGCAGTATTTT	CASSLGGTRTDTQYF
TRBV11-2	.	TRBJ2-7	.	TGTGCCAGCAGCTTAGGGGTGAGCTACGAGCAGTACTTC	CASSLGVSYEQYF
TRBV6-4	.	TRBJ2-5	.	TGTGCCAGCAGTATGAGGGGAAAGGATGAGACCCAGTACTTC	CASSMRGKDETQYF
TRBV12-5	.	TRBJ2-1	.	TGTGCTAGTGCACTACTGCACAACGGTCACAATGAGCAGTTCTTC	CASALLHNGHNEQFF
TRBV2	.	TRBJ1-6	.	TGTGCCAGCAGTGATTGGGGGAATTCACCCCTCCACTTT	CASSDWGNSPLHF
TRBV27	.	TRBJ2-3	.	TGTGCCAGCAGTTTATATCCGGGACCGCCCTTGGATACGCAGTATTTT	CASSLYPGPPLDTQYF
TRBV5-1	.	TRBJ2-3	once	TGCGCCAGCAGCTTGGTGGGTGGGGGGGCGAGAGATACGCAGTATTTT	CASSLVGGGARDTQYF
TRBV9	.	TRBJ2-7	.	TGTGCCAGCAGCGGCGGCAGGTCAAACTACGAGCAGTACTTC	CASSGGRSNYEQYF
TRBV20-1	.	TRBJ2-7	.	TGCAGTGCTAGAAACCCCTACGAGCAGTACTTC	CSARNPYEQYF
TRBV11-2	.	TRBJ2-7	.	TGTGCCAGCACCTTGGGACTTCCCATGTACTTC	CASTLGLPMYF
TRBV12-5	TRBD1	TRBJ2-3	.	TGTGCTAGTGGTCCCCACATTTCAGGGGGCGATACGCAGTATTTT	CASGPHISGGDTQYF
TRBV27	.	TRBJ1-1	.	TGTGCCAGCAGGGGCGGCGGCACTGAAGCTTTCTTT	CASRGGGTEAFF
TRBV10-3	.	TRBJ1-4	.	TGTGCCATCAGCGCATACAAAGGGGAGGGGGAAAAACTGTTTTTT	CAISAYKGEGEKLFF
TRBV7-9	.	TRBJ2-2	.	TGTGCCAGCAGCTTGTACCTAGACACCGGGGAGCTGTTTTTT	CASSLYLDTGELFF
TRBV9	TRBD1	TRBJ2-7	.	TGTGCCAGCAGCCCCTCTAGAGGGGGCGGCTCCTACGAGCAGTACTTC	CASSPSRGGGSYEQYF
TRBV27	.	TRBJ1-1	.	TGTGCCAGCAGTTCCCATCGGCAGGGAGGTACTGAAGCTTTCTTT	CASSSHRQGGTEAFF
TRBV14	TRBD1	TRBJ1-6	.	TGTGCCAGCAGCCAAGATCCGTCAGGGGGCGGTAATTCACCCCTCCACTTT	CASSQDPSGGGNSPLHF
TRBV2	.	TRBJ2-6	.	TGTGCCAGCAGTCCTCCCCTCTCTGGGGCCAACGTCCTGACTTTC	CASSPPLSGANVLTF
TRBV7-9	.	TRBJ2-7	once	TGTGCCAGCAGCCTAACGGTGTGGGGGCGTTACGAGCAGTACTTC	CASSLTVWGRYEQYF
TRBV10-3	.	TRBJ1-4	once	TGTGCCATCAGTGAGGCGGACGGAAATAATGAAAAACTGTTTTTT	CAISEADGNNEKLFF
TRBV4-3	TRBD1	TRBJ1-2	.	TGCGCCAGCAGCCCATCTATGGCAGGGGGCGTTTACTATGGCTACACCTTC	CASSPSMAGGVYYGYTF
TRBV19	TRBD1	TRBJ2-5	.	TGTGCCAGTAGCGCCCAGGGGGCCCAAGAGACCCAGTACTTC	CASSAQGAQETQYF
TRBV4-3	TRBD1	TRBJ1-5	.	TGCGCCAGCAGCCAAGATTCACTGGACAGGGGCGGCGGTGGCAATCAGCCCCAGCATTTT	CASSQDSLDRGGGGNQPQHF
TRBV7-9	.	TRBJ1-4	.	TGTGCCAGCAGCGATCTCGCGGGGGCGCGGGAAAAACTGTTTTTT	CASSDLAGAREKLFF
TRBV11-2	.	TRBJ2-7	.	TGTGCCAGCAGCTTAGTACAGCTTCCATCCTACGAGCAGTACTTC	CASSLVQLPSYEQYF
TRBV19	.	TRBJ1-1	.	TGTGCCAGTAGCCCCCGTAGAGAGTTGAACACTGAAGCTTTCTTT	CASSPRRELNTEAFF
TRBV7-8	.	TRBJ1-4	.	TGTGCCAGCAGCTTACGCTGGGGGGGGAGTCAGGAAAAACTGTTTTTT	CASSLRWGGSQEKLFF
TRBV19	.	TRBJ1-2	.	TGTGCCACCACCGGGTCATATGGCTACACCTTC	CATTGSYGYTF
TRBV19	.	TRBJ1-6	.	TGTGCCAGTGCCCCGGGGACAAATTCACCCCTCCACTTT	CASAPGTNSPLHF
TRBV11-2	.	TRBJ2-1	.	TGTGCCAGCAGCTTTAGGGGACCGAATGAGCAGTTCTTC	CASSFRGPNEQFF
TRBV6-5	.	TRBJ2-7	.	TGTGCCAGCAGTTACGCGGCACCCTACGAGCAGTACTTC	CASSYAAPYEQYF
TRBV7-8	.	TRBJ2-2	.	TGTGCCAGCAGCTTAGCGCCGGGAGCGGCGTACACCGGGGAGCTGTTTTTT	CASSLAPGAAYTGELFF
TRBV30	TRBD1	TRBJ2-2	.	TGTGCCTGGAGTATGGGACAGGGCACCGGGGAACTGTTTTTT	CAWSMGQGTGELFF
TRBV5-5	.	TRBJ2-1	.	TGTGCCAGCAGCTTCACAGGGTATGAGCAGTTCTTC	CASSFTGYEQFF
TRBV7-8	.	TRBJ2-1	.	TGTGCCAGCAGCTTAGCCGGACGGCCGAGCTCCTACAATGAGCAGTTCTTC	CASSLAGRPSSYNEQFF
TRBV4-1	.	TRBJ2-7	.	TGCGCCAGCAGCCAATCCGCGGGGGCTAGCTCCTACGAGCAGTACTTC	CASSQSAGASSYEQYF
TRBV18	.	TRBJ2-6	.	TGTGCCAGCTCTCGACAATCCTCTGGGGCCAACGTCCTGACTTTC	CASSRQSSGANVLTF
TRBV9	.	TRBJ1-6	.	TGTGCCAGCAGCGACCGGGACGGCCTTTCACCCCTCCACTTT	CASSDRDGLSPLHF